What follows is one T cell receptor beta chain and its context. The CDR3 covers 13 residues. Germline lookup yields CDR1 MDHEN and CDR2 SYDVKM. V gave up 5 bases and J gave up 6 bases, with 13 bases separating them. This entry is derived from a study of cytotoxic CD8 clonotypes in ibrutinib-treated CLL. TCRdb keeps only in-frame clones here, not all; method: immunoSEQ multiplex PCR. The sample lists some 130,000 clones, roughly 85% occurring once. The receptor's source is a human donor with chronic lymphocytic leukemia. Source: PBMCs, taken after 24 months of ibrutinib treatment. The chain uses TRBV28 and TRBJ1-2, with TRBD1 as a possible D gene (6 bases). In DNA form, the CDR3 reads TGTGCCAGCAGTACACCACAGGGAGATGGCTACACCTTC. This codes for CASSTPQGDGYTF.